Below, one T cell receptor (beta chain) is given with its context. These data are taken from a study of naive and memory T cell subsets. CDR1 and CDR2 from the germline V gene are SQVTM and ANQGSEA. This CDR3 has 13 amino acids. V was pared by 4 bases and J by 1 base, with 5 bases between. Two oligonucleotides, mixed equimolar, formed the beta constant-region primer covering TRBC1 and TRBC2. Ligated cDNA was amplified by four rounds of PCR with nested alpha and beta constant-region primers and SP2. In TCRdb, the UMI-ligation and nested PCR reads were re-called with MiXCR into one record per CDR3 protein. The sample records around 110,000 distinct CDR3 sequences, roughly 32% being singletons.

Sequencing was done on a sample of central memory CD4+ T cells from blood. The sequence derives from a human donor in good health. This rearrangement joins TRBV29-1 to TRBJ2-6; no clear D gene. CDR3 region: CSVAGSGANVLTF. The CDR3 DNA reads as TGCAGCGTTGCCGGGTCTGGGGCCAACGTCCTGACTTTC.